This T cell receptor beta chain was captured in a study of chemoradiotherapy in HPV16-positive cancers. Concerning this clone: Its target is unknown.

Study-level results: Candidate HPV-specific clones and E7-related TCR motifs grew in tumor during treatment. HPV-responsive T-cell expansion during chemoradiotherapy was linked to improved recurrence-free survival in HPV16-positive patients.

Clones were read by immunoSEQ multiplex PCR, and TCRdb kept only the in-frame ones, dropping some. The profile shows 25,000 to 35,000 clones, 88% of them singletons. The CDR3 extends over 13 amino acids. CDR1 MNHNY and CDR2 SVGAGI come from the germline V gene (reference sequence). The germline V and J ends were trimmed by 1 base and 4 bases, with 7 bases remaining between them. The sequencing used blood, collected from a patient who underwent chemoradiotherapy. The genes are TRBV6-6 and TRBJ1-1; D not certain. This clonotype was obtained from a human donor with HPV-associated anogenital cancer. Here the CDR3 reads CASSYWMGTEAFF. CDR3 DNA sequence: TGTGCCAGCAGTTACTGGATGGGCACTGAAGCTTTCTTT.